This passage covers 32 T cell receptor beta chains from one sample sequenced in a study of graft-versus-host responses after intestinal transplantation. Sequencing used immunoSEQ multiplex PCR; TCRdb keeps in-frame clones, though not all of them. The sample shows 77,000 or so clones, around 93% of them seen only once. Here the sequenced sample was PBMCs, taken 98 days after intestinal transplantation. All receptors derive from a human patient who received an intestinal transplant, so some T cells may come from the graft donor.

This rearrangement joins TRBV7-6 to TRBJ2-7, with TRBD2 matching 8 bases. The CDR3 is 17 residues long. Germline CDR1 is SGHVS and CDR2 is FNYEAQ. V trimming: 1 base; J trimming: 7 bases; junction bases outside the gene matches: 15. Here the CDR3 DNA reads TGTGCCAGCAGCTTAGATGGGGCAGCGGGGGAATTGGGGGAGCAGTACTTC. Amino acids: CASSLDGAAGELGEQYF.

The V call is TRBV29-1, the J call TRBJ2-1; TRBD2 aligns across 11 bases. V lost 1 base and J lost 4; bases outside the gene matches: 6. Germline loops: CDR1 SQVTM, CDR2 ANQGSEA. CDR3 length: 16 residues. CDR3 sequence (DNA): TGCAGCGTTGAAGCGCCTAGCGGGAGGACGTACAATGAGCAGTTCTTC. It is translated as CSVEAPSGRTYNEQFF.

The gene calls are TRBV5-1 and TRBJ2-4; tentatively, D is TRBD1 or TRBD2 (5 bases each). The CDR3 spans 18 residues. V was cut by 4 bases and J by 8 bases, with 28 bases left in between. Germline V gives CDR1 SGHRS, CDR2 YFSETQ. The CDR3 nucleotides are TGCGCCAGCAGCACGTACGCCCCAGGGACCTCCCGGTGGGACATTCAGTACTTC. Its translation: CASSTYAPGTSRWDIQYF.

J is TRBJ1-1 and V is TRBV7-8, with no clear D. This CDR3 contains 13 residues. Germline V gene sequence: CDR1 SGHVS, CDR2 FQNEAQ. V gave up 6 bases and J gave up 1 base, with 9 bases separating them. This CDR3 is CASSFSRNTEAFF. Here the CDR3 DNA reads TGTGCCAGCAGTTTTTCGAGGAACACTGAAGCTTTCTTT. Looking up the rest from reference TRBV7-8 and TRBJ1-1 gives the full variable domain: GAGVSQSPRYKVAKRGQDVALRCDPISGHVSLFWYQQALGQGPEFLTYFQNEAQLDKSGLPSDRFFAERPEGSVSTLKIQRTQQEDSAVYLCASSFSRNTEAFFGQGTRLTVV.

This clone was counted a single time. This sequence joins TRBV7-3 and TRBJ2-3; possibly TRBD2 for D (5 bases). V was shortened by 2 bases and J by 2 bases, with 8 bases between the two germline ends. The CDR3 is made up of 14 amino acids. The V gene's germline CDR1 is SGHTA and CDR2 FQGTGA. The CDR3 DNA reads as TGTGCCAGCAGCTTAGCGGGCCTCACAGATACGCAGTATTTT. It specifies CASSLAGLTDTQYF. The entire variable domain, with the rest obtained from reference TRBV7-3 and TRBJ2-3, is as follows: GAGVSQTPSNKVTEKGKYVELRCDPISGHTALYWYRQSLGQGPEFLIYFQGTGAADDSGLPNDRFFAVRPEGSVSTLKIQRTERGDSAVYLCASSLAGLTDTQYFGPGTRLTVL.

This chain joins TRBV5-6 and TRBJ2-3; no clear D. CDR1 is SGHDT and CDR2 is YYEEEE in the germline V gene. This CDR3 comprises 16 residues. V was cut by 0 bases and J by 2 bases, with 13 bases left in between. CDR3 amino acids: CASSLDSHYHTDTQYF. CDR3 bases: TGTGCCAGCAGCTTGGACAGCCATTACCACACAGATACGCAGTATTTT.

This sequence joins TRBV10-1 and TRBJ2-3; 11 bases line up with TRBD2. With V trimmed by 5 bases and J by 4 bases, 14 bases remained unmatched. Germline CDR1 and CDR2: WNHNN and SYGVQD (reference sequence). CDR3 size: 18 residues. CDR3 residues: CASSSRDRALAGADTQYF. The CDR3 DNA sequence: TGCGCCAGCAGTTCCCGGGACAGGGCACTAGCGGGAGCAGATACGCAGTATTTT.

The V gene is TRBV6-1, the J gene TRBJ2-2, with D perhaps matching TRBD1 (6 bases). The length of the CDR3 is 14 residues. The V end lost 5 bases, the J end lost 7 bases, and 14 bases lay between the germline ends. Germline CDR1 is MNHNS and CDR2 is SASEGT. The CDR3 spells CASSSQGQIGELFF. CDR3 bases: TGTGCCAGCAGTTCCCAGGGGCAGATCGGGGAGCTGTTTTTT.

This sequence joins TRBV19 and TRBJ2-2; TRBD1 matches 8 bases. V dropped 3 bases and J dropped 0; count of bases not matched to a gene: 3. The CDR3 runs 16 residues. Germline V gives CDR1 LNHDA, CDR2 SQIVND (reference sequence). In nucleotides, the CDR3 is TGTGCCAGTAGTATTTTACAGGGGGCGAACACCGGGGAGCTGTTTTTT. This codes for CASSILQGANTGELFF. Looking up the rest from reference TRBV19 and TRBJ2-2 gives the full variable domain: DGGITQSPKYLFRKEGQNVTLSCEQNLNHDAMYWYRQDPGQGLRLIYYSQIVNDFQKGDIAEGYSVSREKKESFPLTVTSAQKNPTAFYLCASSILQGANTGELFFGEGSRLTVL.

The chain uses TRBV7-9 and TRBJ2-5; 7 bases agree with TRBD2. There are 14 residues in the CDR3. Germline lookup yields CDR1 SEHNR and CDR2 FQNEAQ (reference sequence). J was trimmed by 4 bases and V by 8 bases; bases with no gene match: 10. The CDR3 reads CASRFPGGRETQYF. For the CDR3, the DNA is TGTGCCAGCCGATTCCCGGGGGGTCGAGAGACCCAGTACTTC.

The V and J genes are TRBV28 and TRBJ1-1; possibly TRBD1 for D (5 bases). The V end lost 5 bases, the J end lost 0 bases, and 13 bases lay between the germline ends. CDR1 is MDHEN and CDR2 is SYDVKM in the germline V gene. The CDR3 loop spans 15 amino acids. CDR3 coding DNA: TGTGCCAGCAGTCAACAGGATGGGGTGAACACTGAAGCTTTCTTT. It encodes CASSQQDGVNTEAFF.

V is TRBV7-2 and J is TRBJ2-7; maybe TRBD1 (5 bases). The germline gives CDR1 SGHTA, CDR2 FQGNSA. V was pared by 1 base and J by 4 bases, with 8 bases between. CDR3 size: 13 residues. The CDR3 nucleotides read TGTGCCAGCAGCTTAGGACAGAGATACGAGCAGTACTTC. Amino acid sequence: CASSLGQRYEQYF.

This clone was recorded once. This chain joins TRBV5-1 and TRBJ2-6, with 8 bases that match TRBD1. With 4 bases clipped from V and 0 bases from J, the junction kept 3 bases outside the gene matches. This CDR3 is built from 16 residues. Germline V gives CDR1 SGHRS, CDR2 YFSETQ. The CDR3 DNA sequence: TGCGCCAGCAGCATGGGACAGGTCTCTGGGGCCAACGTCCTGACTTTC. This translates into CASSMGQVSGANVLTF.

The chain combines TRBV6-5 with TRBJ1-2; the match to TRBD1 covers 7 bases. The CDR3 loop spans 15 amino acids. With V trimmed by 6 bases and J by 2 bases, 9 bases remained unmatched. CDR1 MNHEY and CDR2 SVGAGI come from the germline V gene. CDR3 amino acids: CASSRGQVENYGYTF. CDR3 DNA sequence: TGTGCCAGCAGCCGAGGACAGGTTGAAAACTATGGCTACACCTTC.

This chain links TRBV11-1 with TRBJ2-1; 11 bases align to TRBD2. Germline-derived CDR1 and CDR2 are SGHAT and FQDESV (reference sequence). The V segment lost 5 bases and the J segment 6 bases; nucleotides outside the gene matches: 18. The CDR3 sequence is 19 residues long. The CDR3 loop reads CASSEGLAGGLGWGNEQFF. As DNA, the CDR3 is TGTGCCAGCAGCGAGGGTCTAGCGGGAGGCCTTGGGTGGGGCAATGAGCAGTTCTTC.

CDR3 sequence (DNA): TGTGCCAGCAGTTACTCGCCTGGCGGGGGGCGCGGGGAGCAGTTCTTC. This encodes CASSYSPGGGRGEQFF. The genes are TRBV6-5 and TRBJ2-1, with 8 bases that match TRBD2. J gave up 10 bases and V 0 bases, and 11 bases lay outside the gene matches. This CDR3 is built from 16 residues. Germline V lookup: CDR1 MNHEY, CDR2 SVGAGI.

CDR3 sequence (DNA): TGTGCCAGCATAGAGAGGAGCACAGATACGCAGTATTTT. This gives the protein CASIERSTDTQYF. The rearrangement links TRBV2 to TRBJ2-3; D call uncertain. The germline V gene encodes CDR1 SNHLY and CDR2 FYNNEI. This CDR3 region has 13 residues. The V end was cut by 7 bases, the J end by 0 bases, with 8 bases between.

The chain recombines TRBV4-1 with TRBJ1-5; 7 bases are a match to TRBD1. Germline V gene data show CDR1 as MGHRA and CDR2 as YSYEKL. V was pared by 4 bases and J by 5 bases, with 8 bases of the junction left unmatched. The CDR3 totals 15 residues. The CDR3 sequence: CASSPVGRGHQPQHF. The CDR3 DNA reads as TGCGCCAGCAGCCCTGTGGGGAGGGGGCATCAGCCCCAGCATTTT.

The chain uses TRBV5-1 and TRBJ1-1; D is possibly TRBD1 (6 bases). The V end was cut by 2 bases, the J end by 0 bases, with 11 bases between. The CDR3 extends over 15 amino acids. Germline CDR1 reads SGHRS; CDR2 reads YFSETQ. CDR3 DNA: TGCGCCAGCAGCTTAACCAGGGGAATGAACACTGAAGCTTTCTTT. Translated, it gives CASSLTRGMNTEAFF. The variable domain in full, with the rest retrieved from reference TRBV5-1 and TRBJ1-1, is KAGVTQTPRYLIKTRGQQVTLSCSPISGHRSVSWYQQTPGQGLQFLFEYFSETQRNKGNFPGRFSGRQFSNSRSEMNVSTLELGDSALYLCASSLTRGMNTEAFFGQGTRLTVV.

The rearrangement uses TRBV9 and TRBJ2-7; D perhaps matches TRBD1 (5 bases). Trimming shortened V by 0 bases and J by 3 bases, and 10 bases separated the two germline ends. Germline CDR1 and CDR2: SGDLS and YYNGEE. CDR3 length: 14 residues. The chain's CDR3 is CASSVDGTGYEQYF. CDR3 nucleotide sequence: TGTGCCAGCAGCGTAGACGGAACAGGCTACGAGCAGTACTTC.

The chain employs TRBV6-1 and TRBJ2-3, with D hard to call. CDR1 is MNHNS, CDR2 SASEGT, per germline. This CDR3 is 13 amino acids long. V lost 4 bases, J lost 0 bases, and 5 bases lay in between. Written as DNA, the CDR3 is TGTGCCAGCAGTGCTCCTAGCACAGATACGCAGTATTTT. Protein: CASSAPSTDTQYF.

This clone was found once. The J gene is TRBJ1-3, the V gene TRBV7-7; 11 nucleotides align to TRBD1. J lost 7 bases, V lost 2 bases, and 7 bases had no gene match. There are 16 residues in the CDR3. Germline lookup yields CDR1 SSHAT and CDR2 FNYEAQ (reference sequence). Written as DNA, the CDR3 is TGTGCCAGCAGCTTAAAAGGCCGGGACAGGGGGAACACCATATATTTT. Translating it yields CASSLKGRDRGNTIYF.

The chain couples TRBV6-5 to TRBJ2-2, with 9 positions matching TRBD1. The length of the CDR3 is 16 residues. The germline V gene has CDR1 MNHEY and CDR2 SVGAGI. With V trimmed by 0 bases and J by 7 bases, 6 bases remained unmatched. This CDR3 reads CASSYSAGQGNGELFF. The CDR3 DNA reads TGTGCCAGCAGTTACTCGGCGGGACAGGGAAACGGGGAGCTGTTTTTT.

This chain uses TRBV10-3 with TRBJ1-1, with 7 bases matching TRBD1. V lost 8 bases and J lost 2; bases outside the gene matches: 5. The CDR3 loop spans 13 amino acids. The germline V gene encodes CDR1 ENHRY and CDR2 SYGVKD. The CDR3 DNA reads TGTGCCATCGGAACAGGGGATAACACTGAAGCTTTCTTT. Protein sequence: CAIGTGDNTEAFF.

This sequence joins TRBV6-1 and TRBJ2-1; tentative D call: TRBD1 (5 bases). The length of the CDR3 is 14 residues. CDR1 and CDR2 from the germline V gene are MNHNS and SASEGT. V was cut by 4 bases and J by 10 bases, with 17 bases left in between. CDR3 in amino acids: CASSGRIQGIEQFF. CDR3 coding DNA: TGTGCCAGCAGTGGTCGAATCCAGGGAATCGAGCAGTTCTTC.

The chain is built from TRBV27 and TRBJ1-1, with a weak D call TRBD1 (6 bases). CDR1 is MNHEY and CDR2 is SMNVEV in the germline V gene (reference sequence). The V end was cut by 4 bases, the J end by 0 bases, with 12 bases between. There are 15 residues in the CDR3. The DNA for the CDR3 is TGTGCCAGCAGTTCCCGGGACACTTTGAACACTGAAGCTTTCTTT. Encoded protein: CASSSRDTLNTEAFF.

The gene calls are TRBV6-1 and TRBJ1-6, with TRBD1 as a possible D gene (5 bases). The CDR3 contains 15 residues. V was trimmed by 6 bases and J by 5 bases, leaving 14 bases between them. CDR1 is MNHNS and CDR2 is SASEGT in the germline V gene. The CDR3 here is CASRSLGGNNSPLHF. DNA for the CDR3: TGTGCCAGCAGATCTCTCGGGGGGAATAATTCACCCCTCCACTTT.

This rearrangement joins TRBV4-1 to TRBJ2-7, with TRBD2 as a possible D gene (6 bases). CDR3 length: 17 amino acids. Trimming pared 1 base from V and 3 bases from J, leaving 19 bases between. Germline V gives CDR1 MGHRA, CDR2 YSYEKL. Written as DNA, the CDR3 is TGCGCCAGCAGCCAAGGCTCTAGCGAGGGGATCCACTACGAGCAGTACTTC. Protein: CASSQGSSEGIHYEQYF.

The chain employs TRBV2 and TRBJ1-2, with unresolved D. The CDR3 covers 15 residues. With 7 bases removed from V and 2 bases from J, the gap between germline ends came to 17 bases. CDR1 and CDR2 (germline): SNHLY, FYNNEI. The CDR3 DNA follows: TGTGCCAGCATTATTGGCAGGAACCTAAACTATGGCTACACCTTC. Protein product: CASIIGRNLNYGYTF.

This chain uses TRBV4-1 with TRBJ2-1; 7 bases line up with TRBD1. This CDR3 has 17 residues. Germline CDR1 and CDR2: MGHRA and YSYEKL. V trimming: 2 bases; J trimming: 10 bases; junction bases outside the gene matches: 17. DNA for the CDR3: TGCGCCAGCAGCCAAACCACCCTAGGGGGCCAGGGCAGAGAGCAGTTCTTC. Its protein product is CASSQTTLGGQGREQFF.

The V call is TRBV9, the J call TRBJ1-4, with 9 positions matching TRBD1. Trimming took 1 base from V and 1 from J; bases not matched to a gene: 8. This CDR3 spans 18 amino acids. Germline V lookup: CDR1 SGDLS, CDR2 YYNGEE. The CDR3, as DNA: TGTGCCAGCAGCGTATCTGGACAGGGGAGCGGAACTAATGAAAAACTGTTTTTT. It codes for CASSVSGQGSGTNEKLFF. Drawing the rest from reference TRBV9 and TRBJ1-4, the complete variable domain is DSGVTQTPKHLITATGQRVTLRCSPRSGDLSVYWYQQSLDQGLQFLIQYYNGEERAKGNILERFSAQQFPDLHSELNLSSLELGDSALYFCASSVSGQGSGTNEKLFFGSGTQLSVL.

The rearrangement joins TRBV6-5 to TRBJ2-1; TRBD1 agrees at 7 bases. J was trimmed by 0 bases and V by 5 bases; bases with no gene match: 1. The germline V gene has CDR1 MNHEY and CDR2 SVGAGI. The CDR3 covers 14 residues. CDR3 loop: CASSGQASYNEQFF. CDR3 in DNA: TGTGCCAGCAGTGGACAGGCCTCCTACAATGAGCAGTTCTTC.